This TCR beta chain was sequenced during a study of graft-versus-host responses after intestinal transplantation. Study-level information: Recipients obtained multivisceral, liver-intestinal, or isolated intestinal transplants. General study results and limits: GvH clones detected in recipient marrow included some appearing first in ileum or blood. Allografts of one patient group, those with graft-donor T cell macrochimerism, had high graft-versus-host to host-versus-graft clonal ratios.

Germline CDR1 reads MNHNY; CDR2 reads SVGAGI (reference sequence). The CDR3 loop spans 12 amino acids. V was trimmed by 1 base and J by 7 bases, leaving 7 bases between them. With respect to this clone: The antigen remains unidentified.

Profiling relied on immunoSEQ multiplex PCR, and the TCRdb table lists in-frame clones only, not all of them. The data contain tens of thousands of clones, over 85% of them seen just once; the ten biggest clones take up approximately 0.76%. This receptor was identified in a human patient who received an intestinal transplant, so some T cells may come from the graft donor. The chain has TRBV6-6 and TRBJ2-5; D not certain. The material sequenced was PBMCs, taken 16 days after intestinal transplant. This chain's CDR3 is CASSYLSGTQYF. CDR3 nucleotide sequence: TGTGCCAGCAGTTACTTATCGGGGACCCAGTACTTC.